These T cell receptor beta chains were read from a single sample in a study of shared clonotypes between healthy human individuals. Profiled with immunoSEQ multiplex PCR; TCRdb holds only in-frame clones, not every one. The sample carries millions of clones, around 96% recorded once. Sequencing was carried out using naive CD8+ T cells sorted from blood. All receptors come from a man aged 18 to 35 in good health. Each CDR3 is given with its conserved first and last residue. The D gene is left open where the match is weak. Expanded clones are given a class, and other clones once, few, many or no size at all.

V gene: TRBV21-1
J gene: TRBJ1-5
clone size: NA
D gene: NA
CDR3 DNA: TGTGCCAGCAGCAAAGACAGGGTACCTAATCAGCCCCAGCATTTT
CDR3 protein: CASSKDRVPNQPQHF

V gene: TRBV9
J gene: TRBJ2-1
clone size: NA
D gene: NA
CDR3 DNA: TGTGCCAGCAGCGTAGATGTGGATGAGCAGTTCTTC
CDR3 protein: CASSVDVDEQFF

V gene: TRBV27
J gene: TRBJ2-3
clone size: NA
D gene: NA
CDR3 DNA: TGTGCCAGCAGTTTACTGTGGGATGGGGGGCGGGAAGATACGCAGTATTTT
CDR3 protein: CASSLLWDGGREDTQYF

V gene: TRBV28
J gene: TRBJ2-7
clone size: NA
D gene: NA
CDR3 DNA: TGTGCCAGCAGTTCACTACAGGGAATTGGCGAGCAGTACTTC
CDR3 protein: CASSSLQGIGEQYF

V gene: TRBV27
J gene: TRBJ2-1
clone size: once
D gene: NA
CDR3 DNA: TGTGCCAGCTCAAGGTCTCCTGTGAACAATGAGCAGTTCTTC
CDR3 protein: CASSRSPVNNEQFF

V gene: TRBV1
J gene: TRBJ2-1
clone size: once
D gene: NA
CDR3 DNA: TGCACCAGCAGCCCCCTTAAAACCGGGACGGAATACAATGAGCAGTTCTTC
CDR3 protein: CTSSPLKTGTEYNEQFF

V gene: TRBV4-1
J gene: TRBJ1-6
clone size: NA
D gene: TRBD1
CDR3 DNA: TGCGCCAGCAGCCAAGAGGGGATCGGGACAGGGGTTATTCAGCCCCTCCACTTT
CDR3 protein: CASSQEGIGTGVIQPLHF

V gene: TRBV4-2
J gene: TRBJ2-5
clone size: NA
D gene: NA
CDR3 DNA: TGTGCCAGCAGCCAAGTGATGGGGGAAGAGACCCAGTACTTC
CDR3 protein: CASSQVMGEETQYF

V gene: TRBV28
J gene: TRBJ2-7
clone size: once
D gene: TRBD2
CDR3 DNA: TGTGCCAGCAGTCGGGGGTGGCGGGAGGTCCCGGGGATGGAGCAGTACTTC
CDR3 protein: CASSRGWREVPGMEQYF

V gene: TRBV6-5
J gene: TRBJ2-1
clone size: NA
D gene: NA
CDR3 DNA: TGTGCCAGCAGTTACAACGGTGAGCAGTTCTTC
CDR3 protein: CASSYNGEQFF

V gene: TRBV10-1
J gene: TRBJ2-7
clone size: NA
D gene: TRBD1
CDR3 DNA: TGCGCCAGCAGTGAGAGTGGACAGGGGTCATACGAGCAGTACTTC
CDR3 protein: CASSESGQGSYEQYF

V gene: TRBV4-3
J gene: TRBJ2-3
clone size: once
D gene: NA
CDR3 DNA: TGCGCCAGCAGCCAGGATGAGGGGTATGGCACAGATACGCAGTATTTT
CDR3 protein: CASSQDEGYGTDTQYF

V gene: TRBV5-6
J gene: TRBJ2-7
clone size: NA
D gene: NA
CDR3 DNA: TGTGCCAGCAGCTGGGGACCGGGACTGGAGGACGAGCAGTACTTC
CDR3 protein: CASSWGPGLEDEQYF

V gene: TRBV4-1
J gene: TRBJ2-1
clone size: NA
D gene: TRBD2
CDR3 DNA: TGCGCCAGCAGCCAAGTCCCCGGGCTAGCGGGGAGATATGAGCAGTTCTTC
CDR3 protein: CASSQVPGLAGRYEQFF

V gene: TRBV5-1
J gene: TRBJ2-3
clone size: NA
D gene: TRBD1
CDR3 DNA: TGCGCCAGCAGTTTCGGGACAGGGGACACAGATACGCAGTATTTT
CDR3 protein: CASSFGTGDTDTQYF

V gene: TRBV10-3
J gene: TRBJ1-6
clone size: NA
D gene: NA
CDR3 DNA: TGTGCCATCAGCCAGGGCAGTAATTCACCCCTCCACTTT
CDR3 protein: CAISQGSNSPLHF

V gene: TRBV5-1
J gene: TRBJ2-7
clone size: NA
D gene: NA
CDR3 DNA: TGCGCCAGCAGCACCCCGACAAGAGGAAACGAGCAGTACTTC
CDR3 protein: CASSTPTRGNEQYF

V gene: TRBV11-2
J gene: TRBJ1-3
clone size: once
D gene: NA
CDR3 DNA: TGTGCCAGCAGCTTAGGCATCGGGGCCGGAAACACCATATATTTT
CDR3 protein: CASSLGIGAGNTIYF

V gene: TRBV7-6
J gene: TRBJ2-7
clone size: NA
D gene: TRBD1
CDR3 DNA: TGTGCCAGCAGCTTAGCGGACAGGGACGAGCAGTACTTC
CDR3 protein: CASSLADRDEQYF

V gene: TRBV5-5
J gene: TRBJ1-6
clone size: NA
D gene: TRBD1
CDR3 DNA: TGTGCCAGCAGCCCCCCCGGGACAGGCCCAGGCGGCTCCTATAATTCACCCCTCCACTTT
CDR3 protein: CASSPPGTGPGGSYNSPLHF

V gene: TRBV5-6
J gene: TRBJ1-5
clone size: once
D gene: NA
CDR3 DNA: TGTGCCAGCAGCCAGGGGTGGGGTTGGGGCAATCAGCCCCAGCATTTT
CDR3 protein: CASSQGWGWGNQPQHF

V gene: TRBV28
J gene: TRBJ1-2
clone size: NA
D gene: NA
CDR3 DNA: TGTGCCAGCAGTTTAGCGGGGGGCGGATTAATTGGCTACACCTTC
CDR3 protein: CASSLAGGGLIGYTF

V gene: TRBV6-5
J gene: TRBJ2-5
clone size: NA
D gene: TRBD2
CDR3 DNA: TGTGCCAGCAGTTACCAGGCTAGCGGGGTCCAAGAGACCCAGTACTTC
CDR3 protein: CASSYQASGVQETQYF

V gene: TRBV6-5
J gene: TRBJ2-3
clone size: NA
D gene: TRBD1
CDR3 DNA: TGTGCCAGCAGTTCCCGGACAGGGTTGGCAGATACGCAGTATTTT
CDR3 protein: CASSSRTGLADTQYF

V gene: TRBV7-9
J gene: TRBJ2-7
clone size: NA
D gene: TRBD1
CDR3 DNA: TGTGCCAGCAGCTTCACCGGGACAGGGGACGACGAGCAGTACTTC
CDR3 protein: CASSFTGTGDDEQYF

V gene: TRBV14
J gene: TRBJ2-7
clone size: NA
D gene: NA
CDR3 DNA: TGTGCCAGCAGCCGAGGACAGTTGGGGGAGCAGTACTTC
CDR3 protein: CASSRGQLGEQYF

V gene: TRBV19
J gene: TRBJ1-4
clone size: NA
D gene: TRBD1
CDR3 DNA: TGTGCCAGTAGTGGAACGACAGGGTCGATCCCCAGTAGTGAAAAACTGTTTTTT
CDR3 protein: CASSGTTGSIPSSEKLFF

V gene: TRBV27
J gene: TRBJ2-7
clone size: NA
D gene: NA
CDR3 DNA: TGTGCCAGCAGTTGGTCTGGAGGGGAACACGATTTCGAGCAGTACTTC
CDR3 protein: CASSWSGGEHDFEQYF